Detailed here is one T cell receptor beta chain. The antigen is undetermined. An end of the junction differs from the germline gene, which may be a read error. The CDR3 is made up of 16 amino acids. Germline CDR1 reads KGHSH; CDR2 reads LQKENI. This sample is part of a study of T cell repertoires in cytomegalovirus infection. Study background: Public TCR beta signatures were indicative of both CMV infection and a matching HLA type. Overall study findings and caveats: Individuals carrying CMV plus the relevant HLA were identified by cumulative frequency of public TCR beta families. HLA-C-restricted CMV clonotypes gave the most frequent clonotype in two of eight donors.

Each CDR3 protein is one row after TCRdb ran MiXCR on the reads. The table records about 440,000 distinct CDR3 sequences, about 33% of them present only once. The origin of this receptor is a human donor in good health (CMV status not recorded). Some clones in this sample may be carry-over from other donors' samples. Sequencing used PBMCs. The genes are TRBV18 and TRBJ1-3; D is uncertain. This CDR3 reads CASSPAFWYSGNTIYF. CDR3 DNA sequence: TGTGCAAGCTCACCCGCCTTCTGGTACTCTGGAAACACCATCTATTTT.